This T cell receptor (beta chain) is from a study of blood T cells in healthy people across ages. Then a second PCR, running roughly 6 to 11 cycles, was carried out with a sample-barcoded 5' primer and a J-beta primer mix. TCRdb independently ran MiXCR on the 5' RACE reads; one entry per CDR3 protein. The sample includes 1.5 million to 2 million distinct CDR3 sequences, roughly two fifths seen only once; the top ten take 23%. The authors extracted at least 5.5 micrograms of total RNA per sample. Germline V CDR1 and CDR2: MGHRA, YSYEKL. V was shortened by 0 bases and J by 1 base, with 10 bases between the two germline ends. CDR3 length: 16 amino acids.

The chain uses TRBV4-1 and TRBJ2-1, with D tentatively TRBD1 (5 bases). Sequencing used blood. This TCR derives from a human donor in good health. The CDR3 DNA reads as TGCGCCAGCAGCCAAGATCGGACATTATCCTACAATGAGCAGTTCTTC. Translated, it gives CASSQDRTLSYNEQFF.